One and the same sample provided the 21 T cell receptor beta chains below, sequenced in a study of preoperative IRX-2 immunotherapy in early breast cancer. Treatment: preoperative locoregional IRX-2 cytokine immunotherapy. Data came from immunoSEQ multiplex PCR; TCRdb stores just in-frame clones and leaves some out. The table shows approximately 96,000 clones, with roughly 89% occurring only once. The sequenced sample was tumor tissue, obtained after IRX-2 immunotherapy. The source of these receptors is a human donor with breast cancer.

This sequence joins TRBV29-1 and TRBJ2-1, with 7 bases identical to TRBD2. After removal of 7 bases from V and 8 bases from J, the junction contained 17 bases not matched to a gene. The CDR3 length is 15 residues. Germline V CDR1 and CDR2: SQVTM, ANQGSEA. The CDR3 nucleotides read TGCAGCGCAGAAGGAGTGAGCGGGAAATCGGATGAGCAGTTCTTC. Translated, it gives CSAEGVSGKSDEQFF.

The V call is TRBV5-1, the J call TRBJ2-1, with D uncertain. This CDR3 spans 15 amino acids. V lost 3 bases and J 1 base, leaving 11 bases between the germline ends. The germline V gene encodes CDR1 SGHRS and CDR2 YFSETQ. The CDR3 loop is CASSSDSLSYNEQFF. The CDR3, as DNA: TGCGCCAGCAGCTCAGACTCCCTTTCCTACAATGAGCAGTTCTTC.

The table lists this clone with a few counts. This chain joins TRBV11-3 and TRBJ2-1; no definite D call. V was trimmed by 1 base and J by 6 bases, leaving 13 bases between them. Germline CDR1 and CDR2: SGHNT and YENEEA. This CDR3 region has 15 residues. The DNA for the CDR3 is TGTGCCAGCAGCTTAGGTCAGTATCTCACCAATGAGCAGTTCTTC. Residues: CASSLGQYLTNEQFF. Variable domain in full (rest from reference TRBV11-3 and TRBJ2-1): EAGVVQSPRYKIIEKKQPVAFWCNPISGHNTLYWYLQNLGQGPELLIRYENEEAVDDSQLPKDRFSAERLKGVDSTLKIQPAELGDSAVYLCASSLGQYLTNEQFFGPGTRLTVL.

The V call is TRBV14, the J call TRBJ2-3; 9 bases are a match to TRBD2. This CDR3 region has 16 residues. The germline V gene has CDR1 SGHDN and CDR2 FVKESK. V was pared by 0 bases and J by 4 bases, with 5 bases of the junction left unmatched. CDR3 nucleotides: TGTGCCAGCAGCCAAGAGCGGGGGGGGTTCCCAGATACGCAGTATTTT. Amino acid sequence: CASSQERGGFPDTQYF.

The count of this clone is one. V gene TRBV18 combines with J gene TRBJ2-5; 7 nucleotides match TRBD2. This CDR3 is built from 13 residues. With V trimmed by 6 bases and J by 4 bases, 5 bases remained unmatched. The V gene's germline CDR1 is KGHSH and CDR2 LQKENI. In nucleotides, the CDR3 is TGTGCCAGCTCCCCTGGGGGGGGAGAGACCCAGTACTTC. This encodes CASSPGGGETQYF.

The J gene is TRBJ1-3, the V gene TRBV4-1, with 7 bases identical to TRBD1. The J segment lost 0 bases and the V segment lost 1 base, leaving 6 bases of the junction unmatched. The CDR3 is 17 amino acids. The V gene's germline CDR1 is MGHRA and CDR2 YSYEKL. CDR3 DNA: TGCGCCAGCAGCCAAGCGGGGTCAGGGGGCTCTGGAAACACCATATATTTT. Encoded protein: CASSQAGSGGSGNTIYF.

This clone was seen only once. The V gene is TRBV29-1, the J gene TRBJ1-2; a possible D gene is TRBD1 (5 bases). The CDR3 length is 12 residues. Per germline, CDR1 SQVTM and CDR2 ANQGSEA. Trimming took 7 bases from V and 1 from J, leaving 10 bases between them. The CDR3 DNA sequence: TGCAGCGCCGTCGACAGTAACTATGGCTACACCTTC. As protein: CSAVDSNYGYTF.

The CDR3 is CASSQEVGGRGTQYF. In DNA form, the CDR3 reads TGTGCCAGCAGCCAAGAAGTGGGGGGCCGCGGGACCCAGTACTTC. This chain uses TRBV16 with TRBJ2-5; D is perhaps TRBD1 or TRBD2 (6 bases each). Trimming cost V 2 bases and J 7 bases, with 17 bases left between them. The CDR3 totals 15 residues. CDR1 is KGHSY, CDR2 FQNENV, per germline.

The chain uses TRBV7-4 and TRBJ2-1; 11 nucleotides line up with TRBD2. The germline V gene has CDR1 SGHVT and CDR2 SQSDAQ. The CDR3 has 17 residues. Trimming cost V 5 bases and J 7 bases; bases outside gene matches: 13. The CDR3 spells CASSPRGLAGGVNEQFF. The DNA for the CDR3 is TGTGCCAGCAGCCCCCGAGGGTTAGCGGGAGGGGTGAATGAGCAGTTCTTC.

To note about this clone: One end of the junction is discordant with germline, which a read error may explain. The chain employs TRBV28 and TRBJ2-7, with 7 positions matching TRBD2. The CDR3 spans 12 residues. Germline CDR1 MDHEN, CDR2 SYDVKM. CDR3 amino acids: CVTGDYPITGDF. CDR3 in DNA: TGTGTCACCGGGGACTACCCTATTACCGGAGACTTC. The whole variable domain, filled in from reference TRBV28 and TRBJ2-7, reads DVKVTQSSRYLVKRTGEKVFLECVQDMDHENMFWYRQDPGLGLRLIYFSYDVKMKEKGDIPEGYSVSREKKERFSLILESASTNQTSMYLCVTGDYPITGDFGPGTRLTVT.

The genes are TRBV28 and TRBJ1-2, with a weak D call TRBD1 (5 bases). Trimming took 8 bases from V and 2 from J, leaving 12 bases between them. The germline gives CDR1 MDHEN, CDR2 SYDVKM. The CDR3 is 13 residues long. CDR3 loop: CASDTGPNYGYTF. The CDR3 DNA reads TGTGCCAGCGATACAGGACCCAACTATGGCTACACCTTC.

The V gene is TRBV11-3, the J gene TRBJ2-2; 13 nucleotides line up with TRBD2. CDR3 length: 17 amino acids. V dropped 5 bases and J dropped 7; count of bases not matched to a gene: 10. Germline V gene lookup returns CDR1 SGHNT and CDR2 YENEEA. The CDR3 DNA is TGTGCCAGCAGCAGACAAGGACTAGCGGGAGTCAGCGGGGAGCTGTTTTTT. This gives the protein CASSRQGLAGVSGELFF. Together with reference TRBV11-3 and TRBJ2-2, the CDR3 gives the full variable domain: EAGVVQSPRYKIIEKKQPVAFWCNPISGHNTLYWYLQNLGQGPELLIRYENEEAVDDSQLPKDRFSAERLKGVDSTLKIQPAELGDSAVYLCASSRQGLAGVSGELFFGEGSRLTVL.

V and J are TRBV15 and TRBJ2-1, with D maybe TRBD2 (6 bases). CDR1 and CDR2 from the germline V gene are LNHNV and YYDKDF (reference sequence). V was pared by 5 bases and J by 3 bases, with 14 bases between. The CDR3 totals 15 residues. The CDR3 sequence: CATSAGSGVYNEQFF. CDR3 sequence (DNA): TGTGCCACCAGCGCGGGGAGCGGAGTCTACAATGAGCAGTTCTTC.

The CDR3: CASSPTGAGGGYTF. CDR3 DNA sequence: TGTGCCAGCAGCCCCACAGGGGCCGGGGGTGGCTACACCTTC. The V and J genes are TRBV7-7 and TRBJ1-2; 7 positions match TRBD1. The germline V gene encodes CDR1 SSHAT and CDR2 FNYEAQ (reference sequence). Losses at the gene ends were 5 bases for V and 7 bases for J; bases not matched to a gene: 10. The CDR3 consists of 14 residues. The full variable domain, in which reference TRBV7-7 and TRBJ1-2 provide the parts outside the CDR3, is GAGVSQSPRYKVTKRGQDVTLRCDPISSHATLYWYQQALGQGPEFLTYFNYEAQPDKSGLPSDRFSAERPEGSISTLTIQRTEQRDSAMYRCASSPTGAGGGYTFGSGTRLTVV.

The J gene is TRBJ1-2, the V gene TRBV5-1; 8 bases are shared with TRBD1. Germline V gives CDR1 SGHRS, CDR2 YFSETQ. V was clipped by 2 bases and J by 4 bases; unmatched bases: 13. The CDR3 extends over 17 amino acids. CDR3 nucleotide sequence: TGCGCCAGCAGCTTTTCCGGGACAGGAGAGGGATTCTATGGCTACACCTTC. Translating gives CASSFSGTGEGFYGYTF.

The gene calls are TRBV19 and TRBJ1-5; D is undetermined. CDR3 length equals 13 residues. Germline CDR1 reads LNHDA; CDR2 reads SQIVND (reference sequence). V was clipped by 5 bases and J by 7 bases, with 12 bases between them. DNA of the CDR3: TGTGCCAGTAGTCCGAGGGCGCAACAGCCCCAGCATTTT. Amino acids: CASSPRAQQPQHF.

This clone was detected only once. The genes are TRBV19 and TRBJ2-3; 7 bases line up with TRBD2. V lost 4 bases to trimming and J lost 5 bases; unmatched junction nucleotides: 3. Germline CDR1 is LNHDA and CDR2 is SQIVND (reference sequence). The CDR3 length is 13 residues. The DNA for the CDR3 is TGTGCCAGTAGTAGCGGGAGAAAAGATACGCAGTATTTT. Translating gives CASSSGRKDTQYF. Combining the CDR3 with reference TRBV19 and TRBJ2-3 gives the whole variable domain DGGITQSPKYLFRKEGQNVTLSCEQNLNHDAMYWYRQDPGQGLRLIYYSQIVNDFQKGDIAEGYSVSREKKESFPLTVTSAQKNPTAFYLCASSSGRKDTQYFGPGTRLTVL.

The chain joins TRBV7-8 to TRBJ2-5; weak D call: TRBD1 (5 bases). With 5 bases removed from V and 2 bases from J, the gap between germline ends came to 12 bases. Germline-derived CDR1 and CDR2 are SGHVS and FQNEAQ. CDR3 size: 14 residues. The CDR3 nucleotides read TGTGCCAGCAGCCCTGACAGCCTACAAGAGACCCAGTACTTC. It codes for CASSPDSLQETQYF.

The rearrangement links TRBV28 to TRBJ1-2; D possibly corresponds to TRBD1 (5 bases). CDR3 size: 13 residues. The germline gives CDR1 MDHEN, CDR2 SYDVKM. Trimming cost V 9 bases and J 3 bases, with 14 bases left between them. The CDR3 bases are TGTGCCAGTCTAAATGGGGCGGACTATGGCTACACCTTC. It is translated as CASLNGADYGYTF.

The chain links TRBV5-1 to TRBJ1-1; D is unclear. Trimming cost V 0 bases and J 1 base, with 10 bases left between them. There are 15 residues in the CDR3. CDR1 and CDR2 from the germline V gene are SGHRS and YFSETQ. CDR3: CASSLDGAQNTEAFF. CDR3 in DNA: TGCGCCAGCAGCTTGGATGGAGCACAGAACACTGAAGCTTTCTTT. The full variable domain, completed using reference TRBV5-1 and TRBJ1-1, is KAGVTQTPRYLIKTRGQQVTLSCSPISGHRSVSWYQQTPGQGLQFLFEYFSETQRNKGNFPGRFSGRQFSNSRSEMNVSTLELGDSALYLCASSLDGAQNTEAFFGQGTRLTVV.

The genes are TRBV29-1 and TRBJ1-1, with D possibly being TRBD1 (5 bases). V lost 5 bases, J lost 0 bases, and 10 bases lay in between. CDR3 size: 13 residues. CDR1 and CDR2 from the germline V gene are SQVTM and ANQGSEA. The CDR3 loop reads CSVMTDMNTEAFF. CDR3 DNA: TGCAGCGTTATGACAGATATGAACACTGAAGCTTTCTTT. Combining the CDR3 with reference TRBV29-1 and TRBJ1-1 gives the whole variable domain SAVISQKPSRDICQRGTSLTIQCQVDSQVTMMFWYRQQPGQSLTLIATANQGSEATYESGFVIDKFPISRPNLTFSTLTVSNMSPEDSSIYLCSVMTDMNTEAFFGQGTRLTVV.